Presented here are 28 T cell receptor beta chains from one specimen sequenced in a study of blood T cell repertoires in COVID-19. Assay used: immunoSEQ multiplex PCR; TCRdb lists only in-frame clones, some missing. This table has under 250,000 clones, 88% appearing once. Sequenced: peripheral blood. These receptors all come from a woman in her thirties with COVID-19, enrolled during active disease.

The V call is TRBV27, the J call TRBJ1-1; no clear D gene. The germline CDR1 and CDR2 sequences are MNHEY and SMNVEV (reference sequence). The CDR3 spans 13 residues. The V gene lost 4 bases and the J gene lost 4 bases, with 10 bases spanning the gap. The CDR3, as DNA: TGTGCCAGCAGTTCCCCCCTCGGCACTGAAGCTTTCTTT. As protein: CASSSPLGTEAFF.

This chain links TRBV27 with TRBJ2-5; 7 bases align to TRBD2. The V gene end was trimmed by 6 bases and the J gene end by 1 base; junction bases not matched to a gene: 11. This CDR3 is 16 amino acids long. The germline V gene encodes CDR1 MNHEY and CDR2 SMNVEV (reference sequence). Here the CDR3 reads CASSPFFGGGQETQYF. CDR3 DNA: TGTGCCAGCAGCCCCTTCTTTGGGGGGGGCCAAGAGACCCAGTACTTC.

This chain connects TRBV18 to TRBJ1-2, with 7 bases fitting TRBD1. The CDR3 runs to 14 residues. J was trimmed by 8 bases and V by 2 bases; bases with no gene match: 8. CDR1 is KGHSH, CDR2 LQKENI, per germline. The chain's CDR3 is CASSPETGIGGYTF. The CDR3 DNA reads as TGTGCCAGCTCACCAGAGACAGGGATCGGCGGCTACACCTTC.

The chain joins TRBV12-3 or TRBV12-4 to TRBJ1-5; D gene ambiguous. With 3 bases removed from V and 3 bases from J, the gap between germline ends came to 3 bases. The CDR3 totals 12 residues. The CDR3 spells CASSFNNQPQHF. The CDR3 region has the DNA TGTGCCAGCAGTTTTAACAATCAGCCCCAGCATTTT.

This chain uses TRBV5-1 with TRBJ1-5; no reliable D call. Germline CDR1 reads SGHRS; CDR2 reads YFSETQ. The CDR3 has 16 residues. Trimming took 0 bases from V and 0 from J, leaving 10 bases between them. The CDR3 protein is CASSLVGGFSNQPQHF. The CDR3 DNA reads as TGCGCCAGCAGCTTGGTCGGAGGTTTTAGCAATCAGCCCCAGCATTTT.

V usage is TRBV24-1 and J usage is TRBJ2-2; 7 bases align to TRBD1. The trim removed 2 bases at V and 2 bases at J, leaving 4 bases unmatched. The V gene's germline CDR1 is KGHDR and CDR2 SFDVKD. The CDR3 covers 16 residues. The CDR3: CATSDSRQGNTGELFF. The CDR3 DNA sequence: TGTGCCACCAGTGATTCTCGACAGGGCAACACCGGGGAGCTGTTTTTT.

This sequence joins TRBV11-2 and TRBJ2-7; 8 bases fit TRBD2. From germline, CDR1 is SGHAT and CDR2 FQNNGV. The CDR3 is made up of 15 amino acids. V shed 4 bases, J shed 7 bases, and the junction held 12 bases outside the gene matches. CDR3 nucleotides: TGTGCCAGCAGCTCACTAGCGGACCCTACGGGGGAGCAGTACGTC. Translated, it gives CASSSLADPTGEQYV.

The J gene is TRBJ2-1, the V gene TRBV14; 8 bases map to TRBD2. With 5 bases clipped from V and 6 bases from J, the junction kept 12 bases outside the gene matches. This CDR3 comprises 16 residues. Germline loops: CDR1 SGHDN, CDR2 FVKESK. Written as DNA, the CDR3 is TGTGCCAGCAGCTCAGGGACCGGGGGGGCTTTCAATGAGCAGTTCTTC. Translation gives CASSSGTGGAFNEQFF.

V gene TRBV11-2 combines with J gene TRBJ2-7, with D perhaps TRBD2 (6 bases). Trimming removed 5 bases from V and 2 bases from J, with 13 bases in between. The germline V gene has CDR1 SGHAT and CDR2 FQNNGV. CDR3 length: 14 amino acids. CDR3 DNA sequence: TGTGCCAGCAGCCCTGGGACTCCTGCCTACGAGCAGTACTTC. It is translated as CASSPGTPAYEQYF. The variable domain in full, with the rest retrieved from reference TRBV11-2 and TRBJ2-7, is EAGVAQSPRYKIIEKRQSVAFWCNPISGHATLYWYQQILGQGPKLLIQFQNNGVVDDSQLPKDRFSAERLKGVDSTLKIQPAKLEDSAVYLCASSPGTPAYEQYFGPGTRLTVT.

The rearrangement links TRBV5-5 to TRBJ2-1, with 9 bases that match TRBD1. The CDR3 is made up of 17 amino acids. V lost 2 bases to trimming and J lost 8 bases; unmatched junction nucleotides: 14. Per germline, CDR1 SGHKS and CDR2 YYEKEE (reference sequence). CDR3 bases: TGTGCCAGCAGCTTAACCCTCGGGACAGGGAATAGCTATGAGCAGTTCTTC. This translates into CASSLTLGTGNSYEQFF.

The chain combines TRBV29-1 with TRBJ2-1; TRBD2 agrees at 7 bases. The trim removed 7 bases at V and 1 base at J, leaving 4 bases unmatched. CDR1 is SQVTM, CDR2 ANQGSEA, per germline. There are 13 residues in the CDR3. CDR3 amino acids: CSALGGSYNEQFF. In DNA form, the CDR3 reads TGCAGCGCCCTCGGGGGGTCCTACAATGAGCAGTTCTTC.

V is TRBV30 and J is TRBJ1-1; 8 positions agree with TRBD1. Germline assignment: CDR1 GTSNPN and CDR2 SVGIG (reference sequence). With 5 bases clipped from V and 5 bases from J, the junction kept 7 bases outside the gene matches. This CDR3 spans 13 amino acids. CDR3 bases: TGTGCCTGGTCCGGACAGGGAAATACTGAAGCTTTCTTT. Protein product: CAWSGQGNTEAFF.

This clone turned up a few times. The chain uses TRBV19 and TRBJ1-2, with TRBD1 as a possible D gene (5 bases). The CDR3 spans 14 residues. Trimming took off 6 bases at V and 4 bases at J, with 15 bases between the two ends. Germline-derived CDR1 and CDR2 are LNHDA and SQIVND (reference sequence). The CDR3 DNA follows: TGTGCCAGTAGGAAAGCAGGGTCCAGCTATGGCTACACCTTC. Its protein is CASRKAGSSYGYTF.

This clone appeared a few times. The chain combines TRBV7-9 with TRBJ2-5, with a possible D match to TRBD1 (6 bases). The V end lost 5 bases, the J end lost 3 bases, and 16 bases lay between the germline ends. This CDR3 is 15 amino acids long. The germline CDR1 and CDR2 sequences are SEHNR and FQNEAQ (reference sequence). For the CDR3, the DNA is TGTGCCAGCAGCCGAACACCAGGACAGAAAGAGACCCAGTACTTC. Its protein product is CASSRTPGQKETQYF.

This clone was seen once. The chain uses TRBV18 and TRBJ1-4; maybe TRBD1 (6 bases). CDR1 KGHSH and CDR2 LQKENI come from the germline V gene. This CDR3 spans 15 amino acids. Trimming cost V 3 bases and J 8 bases, with 16 bases left between them. The CDR3 here is CASSPVGAVGEKLFF. CDR3 in DNA: TGTGCCAGCTCACCGGTGGGGGCTGTCGGGGAAAAACTGTTTTTT.

This sequence joins TRBV29-1 and TRBJ2-1, with TRBD2 matching 7 bases. The CDR3 sequence is 12 residues long. The ends lost 4 bases at V and 3 bases at J; junction bases unmatched: 0. Germline lookup yields CDR1 SQVTM and CDR2 ANQGSEA. This CDR3 reads CSVGGGYNEQFF. CDR3 nucleotides: TGCAGCGTTGGGGGGGGCTACAATGAGCAGTTCTTC.

The chain uses TRBV5-3 and TRBJ2-7, with D possibly being TRBD1 (5 bases). TRBV5-3 is identified as an open reading frame with a role that is uncertain. Trimming took 4 bases from V and 0 from J, leaving 17 bases between them. The CDR3 has 16 amino acids. The CDR3 reads CARSRLYHRSSYEQYV. The CDR3 DNA sequence: TGTGCCAGAAGCCGATTGTACCACAGGAGCTCCTACGAGCAGTACGTC.

The rearrangement links TRBV2 to TRBJ2-3; weak D call: TRBD2 (5 bases). Trimming removed 9 bases from V and 5 bases from J, with 15 bases in between. Germline-derived CDR1 and CDR2 are SNHLY and FYNNEI. The CDR3 loop spans 13 amino acids. In DNA form, the CDR3 reads TGTGCCAGTTCGGTCGCGGCGGGAGATACGCAGTATTTT. It encodes CASSVAAGDTQYF.

This clone has only a few counts. This chain uses TRBV2 with TRBJ2-2, with D possibly matching TRBD2 (5 bases). Between the trimmed V and J ends, which lost 1 base and 5 bases, there was a span of 20 bases. The germline V gene has CDR1 SNHLY and CDR2 FYNNEI. The CDR3 spans 18 residues. The CDR3 spells CASSEGAINGRGTGELFF. In DNA form, the CDR3 reads TGTGCCAGCAGTGAAGGGGCCATCAATGGTCGGGGTACCGGGGAGCTGTTTTTT.

In this sample, this clone turned up once. The chain is built from TRBV9 and TRBJ2-3, with a weak D call TRBD2 (5 bases). Germline V gives CDR1 SGDLS, CDR2 YYNGEE. V was clipped by 1 base and J by 1 base, with 10 bases between them. CDR3 length: 15 residues. DNA for the CDR3: TGTGCCAGCAGCGTAAAGGGAGACGGCACAGATACGCAGTATTTT. Protein product: CASSVKGDGTDTQYF.

This chain connects TRBV2 to TRBJ2-1; D not resolved. Germline V lookup: CDR1 SNHLY, CDR2 FYNNEI. Trimming removed 0 bases from V and 9 bases from J, with 9 bases in between. There are 13 residues in the CDR3. The CDR3 protein is CASSEAWAGEQFF. The CDR3 bases are TGTGCCAGCAGTGAAGCCTGGGCAGGTGAGCAGTTCTTC. Variable domain in full (rest from reference TRBV2 and TRBJ2-1): EPEVTQTPSHQVTQMGQEVILRCVPISNHLYFYWYRQILGQKVEFLVSFYNNEISEKSEIFDDQFSVERPDGSNFTLKIRSTKLEDSAMYFCASSEAWAGEQFFGPGTRLTVL.

The chain employs TRBV10-3 and TRBJ1-2, with D tentatively TRBD1 (5 bases). Germline V lookup: CDR1 ENHRY, CDR2 SYGVKD. The V gene lost 0 bases and the J gene lost 4 bases, with 18 bases spanning the gap. The CDR3 has 17 residues. The CDR3 sequence is CAISESKGLGPSYGYTF. The CDR3 DNA reads as TGTGCCATCAGTGAGTCGAAGGGACTAGGGCCGTCCTATGGCTACACCTTC.

This chain links TRBV2 with TRBJ2-7; D might be TRBD1 (6 bases). Germline loops: CDR1 SNHLY, CDR2 FYNNEI. Trimming removed 2 bases at V and 7 bases at J, with 15 bases between. The length of the CDR3 is 14 residues. The CDR3 reads CASSERSRGLEQYV. DNA of the CDR3: TGTGCCAGCAGTGAACGATCAAGGGGGTTAGAGCAGTACGTC.

This clone was seen only a few times. J is TRBJ1-2 and V is TRBV18; D is unclear. The germline V gene encodes CDR1 KGHSH and CDR2 LQKENI. The CDR3 is made up of 15 amino acids. V was clipped by 0 bases and J by 2 bases, with 10 bases between them. CDR3 in amino acids: CASSPPVRGNYGYTF. CDR3 coding DNA: TGTGCCAGCTCACCACCGGTCAGAGGCAACTATGGCTACACCTTC.

The V and J genes are TRBV5-1 and TRBJ1-2, with D possibly TRBD1 on 6 matching bases. V lost 4 bases and J lost 4, with 20 bases in between. The CDR3 is 16 amino acids. The germline CDR1 and CDR2 sequences are SGHRS and YFSETQ. CDR3 nucleotide sequence: TGCGCCAGCAGCAACCGGGACACCCCACTCGGCTATGGCTACACCTTC. Its translation: CASSNRDTPLGYGYTF.

J is TRBJ2-1 and V is TRBV6-4; 14 bases are a match to TRBD2. This CDR3 region has 15 residues. CDR1 is MRHNA, CDR2 SNTAGT, per germline. J gave up 8 bases and V 4 bases, and 4 bases lay outside the gene matches. CDR3 in DNA: TGTGCCAGCAGTGGGACTAGCGGGGGGATGGATGAGCAGTTCTTC. This translates into CASSGTSGGMDEQFF.

This clone was seen a single time. V usage is TRBV19 and J usage is TRBJ1-6, with D uncertain. CDR3 length: 14 amino acids. The V and J ends lost 3 bases and 6 bases respectively, with 9 bases between them. Germline loops: CDR1 LNHDA, CDR2 SQIVND (reference sequence). The CDR3: CASSIGYFNSPLHF. The CDR3 coding sequence is TGTGCCAGTAGTATCGGGTACTTTAATTCACCCCTCCACTTT. The full variable domain, rest sourced from reference TRBV19 and TRBJ1-6, is DGGITQSPKYLFRKEGQNVTLSCEQNLNHDAMYWYRQDPGQGLRLIYYSQIVNDFQKGDIAEGYSVSREKKESFPLTVTSAQKNPTAFYLCASSIGYFNSPLHFGNGTRLTVT.

The chain employs TRBV4-3 and TRBJ1-1; the D gene is possibly TRBD1 (5 bases). The germline gives CDR1 LGHNA, CDR2 YSLEER. The CDR3 totals 15 residues. V gave up 4 bases and J gave up 4 bases, with 16 bases separating them. The CDR3: CASSRGDIRGTEAFF. Here the CDR3 DNA reads TGCGCCAGCAGCCGCGGAGACATAAGGGGCACTGAAGCTTTCTTT.